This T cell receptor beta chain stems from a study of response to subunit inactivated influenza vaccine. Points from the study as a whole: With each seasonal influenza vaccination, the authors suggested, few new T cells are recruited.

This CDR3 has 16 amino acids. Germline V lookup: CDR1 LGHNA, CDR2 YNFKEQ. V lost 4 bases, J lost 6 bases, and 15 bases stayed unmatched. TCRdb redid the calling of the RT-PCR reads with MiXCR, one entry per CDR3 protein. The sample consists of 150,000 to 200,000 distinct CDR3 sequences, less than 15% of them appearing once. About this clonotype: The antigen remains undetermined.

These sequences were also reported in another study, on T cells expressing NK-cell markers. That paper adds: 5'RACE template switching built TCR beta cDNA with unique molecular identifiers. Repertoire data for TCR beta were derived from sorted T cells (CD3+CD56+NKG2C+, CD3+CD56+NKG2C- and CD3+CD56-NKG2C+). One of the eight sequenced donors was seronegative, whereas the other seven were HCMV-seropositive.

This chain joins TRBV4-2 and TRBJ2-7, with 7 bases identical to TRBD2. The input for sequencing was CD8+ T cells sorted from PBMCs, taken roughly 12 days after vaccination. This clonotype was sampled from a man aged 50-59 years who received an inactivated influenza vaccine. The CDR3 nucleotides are TGTGCCAGCAGCCCCCGGAGGGGCGCGGGAGCGTTCGAGCAGTACTTC. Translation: CASSPRRGAGAFEQYF.